The sequence of this TCR beta chain was determined in a study of low-dose radiotherapy and immunotherapy resistance in tumors. At the level of the study: Intravenous cyclophosphamide 200 mg/m2 was given every two weeks, one day before radiation and immunotherapy.

V was clipped by 4 bases and J by 7 bases; unmatched bases: 4. Germline CDR1 and CDR2: SGHRS and YFSETQ. The CDR3 runs to 12 residues. This clonotype appeared many times. Alpha- and beta-chain coverage of first-strand cDNA came from TRAV- and TRBV-specific primers. With a V-primer adapter and a constant-region primer, TCRs were amplified for about 20 PCR cycles. TCRdb processed the reads anew with MiXCR; each CDR3 protein has one entry. This table holds approximately 80,000 distinct CDR3 sequences, 15% to 20% found once. Time point indicated: after trial treatment. The treatment is: LDRT plus nivolumab, ipilimumab, low-dose cyclophosphamide and aspirin (RACIN trial).

The sequences come from PBMCs, collected after low-dose radiotherapy plus immunotherapy. The J gene is TRBJ1-2, the V gene TRBV5-1, with TRBD1 matching over 7 bases. The TCR comes from a male donor with prostate cancer. CDR3 DNA sequence: TGCGCCAGCAGCGGAGGACAGGCTGGCTACACCTTC. It yields the protein CASSGGQAGYTF.